This T cell receptor beta chain came from a study of T cells expressing NK-cell markers. The CDR3 contains 15 residues. Germline V CDR1 and CDR2: DFQATT, SNEGSKA (reference sequence). Worth noting for this clonotype: Antigen unknown.

Study results and limitations: A range of roughly 1.0-8% of CD8+ T cells consisted of dominant NKG2C+ clonotypes in 5 or 6 donors. Researchers report these clonotypes also headed the CD3+CD56-NKG2C+ fraction in several donors.

Libraries used 5'RACE template switching adding universal primer site and UMIs. Reanalyzing the 5' RACE reads, TCRdb keeps one entry per CDR3 protein, without DNA. Its table lists some 140,000 distinct CDR3 sequences. Sequencing was carried out using blood T cells: a sorted CD56 or NKG2C T cell subset, CD4+ or CD8+ T cells, or bulk PBMC T cells (not recorded which). The V and J genes are TRBV20-1 and TRBJ2-1. This clonotype was sampled from a woman aged 50 to 60 in good health. CDR3 amino acids: CSARDPASSYNEQFF.